Listed here are 32 T cell receptor beta chains from one sample, sequenced in a study of T cell repertoires in cytomegalovirus infection. TCRdb reanalysed the reads using MiXCR and keeps one entry per CDR3 protein. The sample holds some 500,000 distinct CDR3 sequences, 33% seen once. These receptors are not linked to any known antigen. Sequences were derived from cultured PBMCs, sampled from culture after CMV antigen stimulation. These receptors were collected from a human donor in good health (CMV status not recorded). Some clones in this sample may be carry-over from other donors' samples.

The sample holds many counts of this clonotype. The CDR3 sequence: CASSLDYEGRIYGYTF. CDR3 in DNA: TGTGCCAGCAGCTTAGATTATGAGGGACGAATCTATGGCTACACCTTC. V gene TRBV7-2 combines with J gene TRBJ1-2; D is perhaps TRBD1 (5 bases). The V and J ends lost 1 base and 4 bases respectively, with 16 bases between them. From germline, CDR1 is SGHTA and CDR2 FQGNSA. The CDR3 loop spans 16 amino acids.

Only a few counts were recorded for this clonotype. The rearrangement links TRBV11-2 to TRBJ1-2; unclear D gene. The CDR3 is 13 amino acids. CDR1 is SGHAT, CDR2 FQNNGV, per germline. V was trimmed by 5 bases and J by 4 bases, leaving 11 bases between them. CDR3 nucleotides: TGTGCCAGCAGCCCGGGTGGGGTCTATGGCTACACCTTC. Its protein is CASSPGGVYGYTF.

The rearrangement uses TRBV7-2 and TRBJ2-1; TRBD2 is a possible D gene (6 bases). Trimming took off 3 bases at V and 2 bases at J, with 11 bases between the two ends. The CDR3 runs 15 residues. Germline V gives CDR1 SGHTA, CDR2 FQGNSA. For the CDR3, the DNA is TGTGCCAGCAGCTTGACTACGGGGGCCTACAATGAGCAGTTCTTC. Translated, it gives CASSLTTGAYNEQFF.

This clonotype was seen at least ten times. The J gene is TRBJ1-6, the V gene TRBV7-2; D not certain. The germline CDR1 and CDR2 sequences are SGHTA and FQGNSA. V was cut by 3 bases and J by 7 bases, with 13 bases left in between. This CDR3 is 15 amino acids long. The CDR3 DNA is TGTGCCAGCAGCTTCATGGCACTCGTGAATTCACCCCTCCACTTT. Residues: CASSFMALVNSPLHF.

This clonotype turned up a few times. V gene TRBV6-1 combines with J gene TRBJ2-5; tentative D call: TRBD1 (5 bases). Trimming took 5 bases from V and 5 from J, leaving 12 bases between them. The CDR3 is made up of 13 amino acids. Germline V lookup: CDR1 MNHNS, CDR2 SASEGT. The CDR3 reads CASSRTIYETQYF. The CDR3 nucleotides read TGTGCCAGCAGTAGGACAATTTATGAGACCCAGTACTTC.

This clonotype has a single count. This chain joins TRBV5-4 and TRBJ2-1; the match to TRBD2 covers 7 bases. V lost 0 bases to trimming and J lost 10 bases; unmatched junction nucleotides: 7. The germline V gene has CDR1 SGHNT and CDR2 YYREEE (reference sequence). The CDR3 is 14 residues long. CDR3 nucleotide sequence: TGTGCCAGCAGCTTGGGGAGGACTAGAGGAGAGCAGTTCTTC. Translated: CASSLGRTRGEQFF.

The chain recombines TRBV6-1 with TRBJ2-1; either TRBD1 or TRBD2 may fit D (5 bases each). Germline values: CDR1 MNHNS, CDR2 SASEGT. Trimming shortened V by 4 bases and J by 7 bases, and 23 bases separated the two germline ends. This CDR3 is built from 17 residues. The CDR3 here is CASSVAVGVLLKNEQFF. The CDR3 bases are TGTGCCAGCAGTGTGGCAGTGGGGGTTCTGTTGAAGAATGAGCAGTTCTTC.

This clonotype appeared many times. The genes are TRBV12-3 or TRBV12-4 and TRBJ2-3; D possibly matches TRBD1 or TRBD2 (5 bases each). V was cut by 7 bases and J by 2 bases, with 13 bases left in between. CDR3 length: 14 amino acids. CDR3 region: CASTGTDSTDTQYF. In DNA, the CDR3 is TGTGCCAGCACCGGGACGGACTCCACAGATACGCAGTATTTT.

The chain has TRBV7-9 and TRBJ2-1; D possibly uses TRBD1 or TRBD2 (6 bases each). V was pared by 5 bases and J by 0 bases, with 14 bases between. CDR3 size: 16 residues. The germline V gene has CDR1 SEHNR and CDR2 FQNEAQ (reference sequence). The CDR3 DNA reads as TGTGCCAGCAGCAGACCCGGGGGCAGCTCCTACAATGAGCAGTTCTTC. Translation: CASSRPGGSSYNEQFF.

The chain recombines TRBV3-1 with TRBJ2-3, with 11 bases matching TRBD2. This CDR3 region has 16 residues. Per the germline V gene, CDR1 is LGHDT and CDR2 is YNNKEL (reference sequence). Germline trimming cut 1 base from V and 10 bases from J; bases unmatched to any gene: 10. The CDR3, as DNA: TGTGCCAGCAGCCAAGTTGGGACTAGCGGACGGGGGGCGCAGTATTTT. Amino acids: CASSQVGTSGRGAQYF.

J is TRBJ1-6 and V is TRBV4-1; no definite D call. The germline gives CDR1 MGHRA, CDR2 YSYEKL. Trimming shortened V by 1 base and J by 9 bases, and 13 bases separated the two germline ends. CDR3 size: 15 residues. The CDR3 region is CASSQASSGVSPLHF. In DNA form, the CDR3 reads TGCGCCAGCAGCCAAGCGTCCTCCGGGGTTTCACCCCTCCACTTT.

The table lists this clonotype with a few counts. The chain uses TRBV10-3 and TRBJ1-2; D unresolved. The CDR3 extends over 12 amino acids. With 3 bases removed from V and 8 bases from J, the gap between germline ends came to 10 bases. From germline, CDR1 is ENHRY and CDR2 SYGVKD. DNA of the CDR3: TGTGCCATCAGTGATACTACCCCCGGCTACACCTTC. Protein: CAISDTTPGYTF.

The V and J genes are TRBV7-6 and TRBJ2-3, with 9 bases matching TRBD2. CDR3 length: 17 amino acids. Germline trimming cut 6 bases from V and 3 bases from J; bases unmatched to any gene: 13. The germline CDR1 and CDR2 sequences are SGHVS and FNYEAQ. DNA of the CDR3: TGTGCCAGCAGTTCAACCTTAGCGGGAGTGGAAACAGATACGCAGTATTTT. This encodes CASSSTLAGVETDTQYF.

This chain uses TRBV7-2 with TRBJ2-3; 10 bases are a match to TRBD1. V lost 4 bases, J lost 4 bases, and 5 bases stayed unmatched. Per germline, CDR1 SGHTA and CDR2 FQGNSA. This CDR3 spans 15 amino acids. CDR3 nucleotide sequence: TGTGCCAGCAGCTCTTCGACAGGGGGCGCAGATACGCAGTATTTT. This sequence encodes CASSSSTGGADTQYF. The variable domain in full, with the rest retrieved from reference TRBV7-2 and TRBJ2-3, is GAGVSQSPSNKVTEKGKDVELRCDPISGHTALYWYRQSLGQGLEFLIYFQGNSAPDKSGLPSDRFSAERTGGSVSTLTIQRTQQEDSAVYLCASSSSTGGADTQYFGPGTRLTVL.

The rearrangement joins TRBV6-8 to TRBJ2-4; 8 positions match TRBD1. Germline CDR1 MNHGY, CDR2 SAAAGT. The V gene end was trimmed by 0 bases and the J gene end by 8 bases; junction bases not matched to a gene: 6. The CDR3 has 15 residues. Written as DNA, the CDR3 is TGTGCCAGCAGTTACTCCTGGACAGGGCTGCACATTCAGTACTTC. The encoded protein is CASSYSWTGLHIQYF.

The chain uses TRBV7-2 and TRBJ1-1; the match to TRBD1 covers 8 bases. Germline assignment: CDR1 SGHTA and CDR2 FQGNSA. J was trimmed by 4 bases and V by 2 bases; bases with no gene match: 3. The CDR3 consists of 14 residues. In DNA form, the CDR3 reads TGTGCCAGCAGCTTAAAAACAGGGGGCACTGAAGCTTTCTTT. This translates into CASSLKTGGTEAFF.

This chain joins TRBV4-3 and TRBJ1-5; a weak D match, TRBD1 (5 bases). V was cut by 0 bases and J by 1 base, with 7 bases left in between. The CDR3 runs to 15 residues. CDR1 is LGHNA, CDR2 YSLEER, per germline. The CDR3 DNA reads TGCGCCAGCAGCCAAGATTCAGGGAGCAATCAGCCCCAGCATTTT. Translated, it gives CASSQDSGSNQPQHF.

V usage is TRBV6-6 and J usage is TRBJ2-5, with TRBD2 matching over 7 bases. V was pared by 7 bases and J by 0 bases, with 2 bases of the junction left unmatched. CDR3 length: 13 amino acids. Germline V gives CDR1 MNHNY, CDR2 SVGAGI (reference sequence). Here the CDR3 DNA reads TGTGCCAGCACCGCGGGGGACCAAGAGACCCAGTACTTC. Protein sequence: CASTAGDQETQYF.

This clonotype was counted only a few times. The gene calls are TRBV7-9 and TRBJ1-2; D is possibly TRBD1 (5 bases). Germline values: CDR1 SEHNR, CDR2 FQNEAQ (reference sequence). This CDR3 has 12 amino acids. The V gene lost 8 bases and the J gene lost 3 bases, with 10 bases spanning the gap. DNA for the CDR3: TGTGCCAGCCCGGGGCCTTACTATGGCTACACCTTC. Its protein product is CASPGPYYGYTF.

The table lists this clonotype with many counts. This sequence joins TRBV7-6 and TRBJ2-2, with D possibly called TRBD1 or TRBD2 (6 bases each). CDR1 and CDR2 from the germline V gene are SGHVS and FNYEAQ. The CDR3 has 15 amino acids. The germline V and J ends were trimmed by 8 bases and 4 bases, with 17 bases remaining between them. CDR3 protein: CASATPGAGTGELFF. In nucleotides, the CDR3 is TGTGCCAGCGCGACGCCGGGGGCAGGCACCGGGGAGCTGTTTTTT.

The gene calls are TRBV6-2 or TRBV6-3 and TRBJ2-3, with 8 bases fitting TRBD1. The V gene end was trimmed by 6 bases and the J gene end by 4 bases; junction bases not matched to a gene: 12. The CDR3 has 16 residues. The germline gives CDR1 MNHEY, CDR2 SVGEGT. In nucleotides, the CDR3 is TGTGCCAGCAGGGATATCCAGACAGGGGCGGCAGATACGCAGTATTTT. As protein: CASRDIQTGAADTQYF.

The chain employs TRBV12-3 or TRBV12-4 and TRBJ2-1; no definite D call. V lost 6 bases and J lost 0, with 9 bases in between. The CDR3 sequence is 14 residues long. Here the CDR3 reads CASRLGSSYNEQFF. In DNA form, the CDR3 reads TGTGCCAGCAGGCTAGGCTCCTCCTACAATGAGCAGTTCTTC.

J is TRBJ2-3 and V is TRBV20-1; TRBD2 matches 10 bases. CDR3 length: 14 residues. Per germline, CDR1 DFQATT and CDR2 SNEGSKA (reference sequence). Trimming cost V 5 bases and J 4 bases; bases outside gene matches: 6. The CDR3 reads CSAGTSVGSDTQYF. In DNA, the CDR3 is TGCAGTGCTGGGACTAGCGTGGGGTCAGATACGCAGTATTTT.

This clonotype was detected a few times. The chain recombines TRBV7-8 with TRBJ1-6; 9 bases are a match to TRBD1. Trimming took 4 bases from V and 0 from J; bases not matched to a gene: 4. The CDR3 spans 17 residues. The germline CDR1 and CDR2 sequences are SGHVS and FQNEAQ. CDR3 protein: CASSSLDRGSYNSPLHF. The CDR3 DNA is TGTGCCAGCAGCTCCTTGGACAGGGGCTCCTATAATTCACCCCTCCACTTT.

The chain has TRBV19 and TRBJ2-1, with 9 nucleotides matching TRBD1. The J segment lost 3 bases and the V segment lost 5 bases, leaving 8 bases of the junction unmatched. CDR1 LNHDA and CDR2 SQIVND come from the germline V gene (reference sequence). CDR3 length equals 16 residues. This chain's CDR3 is CASSWTGQGRYNEQFF. For the CDR3, the DNA is TGTGCCAGTAGTTGGACTGGACAGGGGCGCTACAATGAGCAGTTCTTC. Variable domain in full (rest from reference TRBV19 and TRBJ2-1): DGGITQSPKYLFRKEGQNVTLSCEQNLNHDAMYWYRQDPGQGLRLIYYSQIVNDFQKGDIAEGYSVSREKKESFPLTVTSAQKNPTAFYLCASSWTGQGRYNEQFFGPGTRLTVL.

This clonotype has only a few counts. This sequence joins TRBV7-2 and TRBJ2-1; 13 nucleotides agree with TRBD2. V gave up 4 bases and J gave up 5 bases; unmatched junction bases: 11. The CDR3 spans 18 residues. Per the germline V gene, CDR1 is SGHTA and CDR2 is FQGNSA. The CDR3 DNA follows: TGTGCCAGCAGCTCCCAGGGACTAGCGGGAAAGAGGAACAATGAGCAGTTCTTC. Translation: CASSSQGLAGKRNNEQFF.

This clonotype was observed once. V gene TRBV6-1 combines with J gene TRBJ2-3; D may be TRBD2 (5 bases). Germline loops: CDR1 MNHNS, CDR2 SASEGT. The CDR3 contains 15 residues. Deletions cut 5 bases from V and 0 bases from J, with 12 bases between. In DNA form, the CDR3 reads TGTGCCAGCAGTTACGGGCGGGCCAGCACAGATACGCAGTATTTT. This codes for CASSYGRASTDTQYF.

The chain combines TRBV12-3 or TRBV12-4 with TRBJ1-4; D is ambiguous. The V gene lost 1 base and the J gene lost 5 bases, with 11 bases spanning the gap. The length of the CDR3 is 15 residues. The CDR3 region is CASSLGAIRNEKLFF. The CDR3 DNA sequence: TGTGCCAGCAGTTTAGGTGCAATTAGGAATGAAAAACTGTTTTTT.

The chain couples TRBV28 to TRBJ1-5; no clear D. Germline V lookup: CDR1 MDHEN, CDR2 SYDVKM. This CDR3 spans 14 amino acids. V was pared by 0 bases and J by 3 bases, with 6 bases between. CDR3 bases: TGTGCCAGCAGTTTATGGGGCCTCAATCAGCCCCAGCATTTT. As protein: CASSLWGLNQPQHF. The whole variable domain, filled in from reference TRBV28 and TRBJ1-5, reads DVKVTQSSRYLVKRTGEKVFLECVQDMDHENMFWYRQDPGLGLRLIYFSYDVKMKEKGDIPEGYSVSREKKERFSLILESASTNQTSMYLCASSLWGLNQPQHFGDGTRLSIL.

This clonotype has a handful of counts. The CDR3 reads CSVEGGGADTQYF. CDR3 coding DNA: TGCAGCGTTGAAGGGGGGGGAGCAGATACGCAGTATTTT. The rearrangement joins TRBV29-1 to TRBJ2-3; 7 nucleotides align to TRBD2. Germline values: CDR1 SQVTM, CDR2 ANQGSEA. The V and J ends lost 1 base and 4 bases, in that order; junction bases with no gene match: 2. The CDR3 covers 13 residues.

Many counts were recorded for this clonotype. Here the CDR3 reads CASSRTAVRYTF. The DNA of the CDR3 is TGTGCCAGCAGCAGGACCGCAGTGCGCTACACCTTC. The chain links TRBV7-2 to TRBJ1-2; D is ambiguous. V lost 5 bases to trimming and J lost 9 bases, with 13 bases between them. There are 12 residues in the CDR3. The V gene's germline CDR1 is SGHTA and CDR2 FQGNSA.

The chain links TRBV5-4 to TRBJ2-5; 7 positions match TRBD2. J was trimmed by 2 bases and V by 3 bases; bases with no gene match: 1. CDR3 length: 13 amino acids. Germline CDR1 and CDR2: SGHNT and YYREEE (reference sequence). The CDR3 here is CASSWTRQETQYF. In DNA form, the CDR3 reads TGTGCCAGCAGCTGGACTAGACAAGAGACCCAGTACTTC.